Listed here is a single TCR beta chain. Clones were read by immunoSEQ multiplex PCR, and TCRdb kept only the in-frame ones, dropping some. The table has approximately 110,000 clones, roughly 82% seen once; the top ten hold under 9.5%. The source of the sample is a study of blood T cell repertoires in COVID-19. Study context: Specimens from acute and convalescent COVID-19 originated in the United States, Italy and Spain. T cells, B-cell-depleted T cells, or PBMCs provided the cDNA or gDNA that served as material.

Material: peripheral blood. The sequence derives from a woman between 35 and 50 years old with acute or convalescent COVID-19.

The CDR3 DNA reads TGTGCCAGCAGCGCTGGAGCGGGGTTTAGAGATACGCAGTATTTT. This gives the protein CASSAGAGFRDTQYF. This sequence joins TRBV9 and TRBJ2-3; 7 bases map to TRBD2. Germline lookup yields CDR1 SGDLS and CDR2 YYNGEE. The CDR3 sequence is 15 residues long. The V segment lost 3 bases and the J segment 5 bases; nucleotides outside the gene matches: 9.